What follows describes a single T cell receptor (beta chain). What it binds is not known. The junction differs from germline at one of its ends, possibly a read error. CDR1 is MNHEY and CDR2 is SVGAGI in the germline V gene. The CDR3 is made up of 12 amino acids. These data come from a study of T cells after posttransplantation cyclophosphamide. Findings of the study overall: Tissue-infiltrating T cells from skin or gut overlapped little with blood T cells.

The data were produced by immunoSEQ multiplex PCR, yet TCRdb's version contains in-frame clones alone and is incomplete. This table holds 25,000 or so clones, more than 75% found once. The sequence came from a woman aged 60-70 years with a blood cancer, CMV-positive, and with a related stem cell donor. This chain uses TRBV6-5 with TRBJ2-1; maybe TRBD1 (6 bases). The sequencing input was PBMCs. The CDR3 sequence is CASRTGPTNGLF. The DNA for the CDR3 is TGTGCCAGCAGGACAGGTCCCACAAACGGACTCTTC.